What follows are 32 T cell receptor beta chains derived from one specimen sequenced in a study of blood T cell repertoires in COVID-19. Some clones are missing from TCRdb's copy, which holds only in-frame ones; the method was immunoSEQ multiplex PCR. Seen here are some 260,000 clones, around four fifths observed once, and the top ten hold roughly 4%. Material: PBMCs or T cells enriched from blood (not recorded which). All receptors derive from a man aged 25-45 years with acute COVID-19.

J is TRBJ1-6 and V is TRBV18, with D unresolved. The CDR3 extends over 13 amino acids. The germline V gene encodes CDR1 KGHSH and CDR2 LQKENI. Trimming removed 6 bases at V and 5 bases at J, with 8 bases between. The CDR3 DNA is TGTGCCAGCTCTGACACAAATAATTCACCCCTCCACTTT. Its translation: CASSDTNNSPLHF.

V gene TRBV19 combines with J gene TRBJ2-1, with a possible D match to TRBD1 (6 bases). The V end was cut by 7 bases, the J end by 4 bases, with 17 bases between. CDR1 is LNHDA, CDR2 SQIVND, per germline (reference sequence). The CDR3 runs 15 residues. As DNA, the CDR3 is TGTGCCAGTAATCCGGGACAACTAAGATACAATGAGCAGTTCTTC. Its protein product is CASNPGQLRYNEQFF.

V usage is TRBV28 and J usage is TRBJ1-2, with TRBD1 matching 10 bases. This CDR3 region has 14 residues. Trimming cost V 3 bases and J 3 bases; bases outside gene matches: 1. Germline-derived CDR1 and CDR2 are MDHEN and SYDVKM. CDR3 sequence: CASSLDRGDYGYTF. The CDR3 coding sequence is TGTGCCAGCAGTTTGGACAGGGGGGACTATGGCTACACCTTC.

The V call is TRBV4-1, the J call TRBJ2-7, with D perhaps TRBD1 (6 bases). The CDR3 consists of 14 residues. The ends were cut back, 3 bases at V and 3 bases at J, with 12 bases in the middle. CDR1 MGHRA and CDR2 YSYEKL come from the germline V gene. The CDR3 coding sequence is TGCGCCAGCAGCCAGGCCCCGGACAGCTACGAGCAGTACGTC. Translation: CASSQAPDSYEQYV.

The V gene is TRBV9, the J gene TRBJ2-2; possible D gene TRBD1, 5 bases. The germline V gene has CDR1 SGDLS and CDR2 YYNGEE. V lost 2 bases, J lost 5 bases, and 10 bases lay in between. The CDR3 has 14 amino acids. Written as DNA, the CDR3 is TGTGCCAGCAGCGTCAGGGTAGGAACCGGGGAGCTGTTTTTT. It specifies CASSVRVGTGELFF. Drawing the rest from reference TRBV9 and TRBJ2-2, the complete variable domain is DSGVTQTPKHLITATGQRVTLRCSPRSGDLSVYWYQQSLDQGLQFLIQYYNGEERAKGNILERFSAQQFPDLHSELNLSSLELGDSALYFCASSVRVGTGELFFGEGSRLTVL.

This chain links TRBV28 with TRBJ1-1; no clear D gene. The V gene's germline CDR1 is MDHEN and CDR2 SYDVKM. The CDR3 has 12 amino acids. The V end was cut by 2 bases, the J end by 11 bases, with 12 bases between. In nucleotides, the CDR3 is TGTGCCAGCAGTTTAGGCGGGCGAGGGGCTTTCTTT. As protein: CASSLGGRGAFF.

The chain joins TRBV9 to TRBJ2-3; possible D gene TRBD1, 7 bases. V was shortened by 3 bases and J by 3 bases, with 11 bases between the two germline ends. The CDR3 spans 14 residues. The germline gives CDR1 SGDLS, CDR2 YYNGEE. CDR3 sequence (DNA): TGTGCCAGCAGCGGGGGGGACAGAACAGATACGCAGTATTTT. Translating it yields CASSGGDRTDTQYF. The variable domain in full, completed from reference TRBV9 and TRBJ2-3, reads DSGVTQTPKHLITATGQRVTLRCSPRSGDLSVYWYQQSLDQGLQFLIQYYNGEERAKGNILERFSAQQFPDLHSELNLSSLELGDSALYFCASSGGDRTDTQYFGPGTRLTVL.

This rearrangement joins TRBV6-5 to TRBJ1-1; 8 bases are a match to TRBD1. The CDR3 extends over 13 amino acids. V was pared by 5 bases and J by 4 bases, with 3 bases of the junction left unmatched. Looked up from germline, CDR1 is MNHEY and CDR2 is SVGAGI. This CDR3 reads CASSRGQGTEAFF. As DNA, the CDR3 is TGTGCCAGCAGTCGCGGACAGGGCACTGAAGCTTTCTTT.

In DNA form, the CDR3 reads TGCGCCAGCAGCCAAGATTCGCAGATCGGGAATGAAAAACTGTTTTTT. Translated, it gives CASSQDSQIGNEKLFF. V gene TRBV4-3 combines with J gene TRBJ1-4; D ambiguous. This CDR3 has 16 residues. Trimming removed 0 bases at V and 5 bases at J, with 13 bases between. Germline V gives CDR1 LGHNA, CDR2 YSLEER.

In DNA form, the CDR3 reads TGTGCCAGCAGTATGGCGGGAGGGCCCGCTAATGAGCAGTTCTTC. This gives the protein CASSMAGGPANEQFF. The chain couples TRBV25-1 to TRBJ2-1; 9 bases match TRBD2. Germline V gene sequence: CDR1 MGHDK, CDR2 SYGVNS. This CDR3 spans 15 amino acids. J gave up 7 bases and V 5 bases, and 9 bases lay outside the gene matches. Filled out from reference TRBV25-1 and TRBJ2-1, the complete variable domain reads EADIYQTPRYLVIGTGKKITLECSQTMGHDKMYWYQQDPGMELHLIHYSYGVNSTEKGDLSSESTVSRIRTEHFPLTLESARPSHTSQYLCASSMAGGPANEQFFGPGTRLTVL.

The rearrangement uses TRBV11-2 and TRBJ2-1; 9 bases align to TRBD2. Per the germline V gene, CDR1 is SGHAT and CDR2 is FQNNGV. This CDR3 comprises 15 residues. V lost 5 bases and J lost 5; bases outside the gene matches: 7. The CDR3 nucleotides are TGTGCCAGCAGCCCCGTAGCGGGAGCCGACAATGAGCAGTTCTTC. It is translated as CASSPVAGADNEQFF.

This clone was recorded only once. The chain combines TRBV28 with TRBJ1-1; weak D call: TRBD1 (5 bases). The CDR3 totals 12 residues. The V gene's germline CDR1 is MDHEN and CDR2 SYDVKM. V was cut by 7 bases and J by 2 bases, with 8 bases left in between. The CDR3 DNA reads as TGTGCCAGCAAAACAGGAAACACTGAAGCTTTCTTT. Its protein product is CASKTGNTEAFF.

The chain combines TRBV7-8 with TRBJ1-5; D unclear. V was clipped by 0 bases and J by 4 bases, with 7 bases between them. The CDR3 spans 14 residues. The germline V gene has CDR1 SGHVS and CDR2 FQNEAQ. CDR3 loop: CASSLAPGNQPQHF. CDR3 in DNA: TGTGCCAGCAGCTTAGCTCCAGGTAATCAGCCCCAGCATTTT.

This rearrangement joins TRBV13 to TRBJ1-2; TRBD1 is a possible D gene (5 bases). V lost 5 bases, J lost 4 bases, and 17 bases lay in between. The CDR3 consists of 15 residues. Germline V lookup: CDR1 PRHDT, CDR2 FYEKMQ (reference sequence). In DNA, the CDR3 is TGTGCCAGCAGCCGAATTGGGGCACAGAGCTATGGCTACACCTTC. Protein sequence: CASSRIGAQSYGYTF.

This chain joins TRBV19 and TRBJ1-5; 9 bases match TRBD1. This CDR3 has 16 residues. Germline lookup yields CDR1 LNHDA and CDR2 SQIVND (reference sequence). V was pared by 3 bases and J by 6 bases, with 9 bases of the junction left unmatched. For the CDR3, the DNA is TGTGCCAGTAGTATTGAGTTGGGGACAGGGTCTCAGCCCCAGCATTTT. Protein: CASSIELGTGSQPQHF.

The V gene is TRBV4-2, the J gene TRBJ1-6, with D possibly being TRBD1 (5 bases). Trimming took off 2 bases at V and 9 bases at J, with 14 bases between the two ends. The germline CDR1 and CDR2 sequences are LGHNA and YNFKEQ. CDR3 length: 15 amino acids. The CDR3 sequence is CASSQPSGTVSPLHF. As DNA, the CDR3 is TGTGCCAGCAGCCAACCCTCTGGGACTGTTTCACCCCTCCACTTT.

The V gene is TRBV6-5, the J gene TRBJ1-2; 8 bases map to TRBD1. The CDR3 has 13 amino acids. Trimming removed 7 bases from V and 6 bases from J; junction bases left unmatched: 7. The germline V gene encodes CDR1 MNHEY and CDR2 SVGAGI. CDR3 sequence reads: CASKDRAYNGYTF. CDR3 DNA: TGTGCCAGCAAGGACAGGGCGTATAATGGCTACACCTTC.

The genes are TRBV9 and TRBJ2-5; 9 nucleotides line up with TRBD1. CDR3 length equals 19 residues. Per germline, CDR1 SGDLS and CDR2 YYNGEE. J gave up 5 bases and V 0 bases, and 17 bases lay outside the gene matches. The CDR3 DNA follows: TGTGCCAGCAGCGTAGGTCACAGGGGGCGCCCTATTGGAAAGGAGACCCAGTACTTC. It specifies CASSVGHRGRPIGKETQYF.

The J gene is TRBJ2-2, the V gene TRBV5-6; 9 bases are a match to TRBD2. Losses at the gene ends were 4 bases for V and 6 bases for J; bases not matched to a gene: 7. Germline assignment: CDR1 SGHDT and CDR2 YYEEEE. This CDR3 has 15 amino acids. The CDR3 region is CASSTSGGPAGELFF. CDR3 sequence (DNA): TGTGCCAGCAGCACCAGCGGGGGGCCCGCCGGGGAGCTGTTTTTT.

The CDR3 loop is CASSPQSDRGKLFF. The CDR3 nucleotides read TGTGCCAGCAGTCCACAATCAGACAGGGGAAAACTGTTTTTT. The genes are TRBV27 and TRBJ1-4; 8 bases are shared with TRBD1. V was clipped by 5 bases and J by 10 bases; unmatched bases: 9. Germline V gene sequence: CDR1 MNHEY, CDR2 SMNVEV (reference sequence). The CDR3 totals 14 residues.

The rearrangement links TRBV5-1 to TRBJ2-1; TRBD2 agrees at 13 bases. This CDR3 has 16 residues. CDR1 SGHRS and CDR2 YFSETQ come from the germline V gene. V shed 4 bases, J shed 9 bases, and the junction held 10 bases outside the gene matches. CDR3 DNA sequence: TGCGCCAGCAGCCTGGGACTAGCGGGGAGAGTGACTGAGCAGTTCTTC. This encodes CASSLGLAGRVTEQFF.

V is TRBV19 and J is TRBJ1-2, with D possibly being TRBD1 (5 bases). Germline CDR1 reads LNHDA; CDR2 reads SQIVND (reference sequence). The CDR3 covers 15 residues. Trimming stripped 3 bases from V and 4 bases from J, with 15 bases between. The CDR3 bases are TGTGCCAGTAGTATCGTCCGGGACTCAGGCTATGGCTACACCTTC. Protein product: CASSIVRDSGYGYTF.

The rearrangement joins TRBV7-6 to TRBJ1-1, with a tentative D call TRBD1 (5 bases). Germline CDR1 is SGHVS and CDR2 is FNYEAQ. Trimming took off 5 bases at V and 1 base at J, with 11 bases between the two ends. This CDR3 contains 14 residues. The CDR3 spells CASSVDMGNTEAFF. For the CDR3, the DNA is TGTGCCAGCAGCGTGGACATGGGGAACACTGAAGCTTTCTTT.

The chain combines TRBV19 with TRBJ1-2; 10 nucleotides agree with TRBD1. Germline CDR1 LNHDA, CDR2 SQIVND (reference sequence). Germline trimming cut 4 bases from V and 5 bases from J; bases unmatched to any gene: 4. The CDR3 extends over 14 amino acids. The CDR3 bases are TGTGCCAGTAGTAAACGGGACAGGGGTTATGGCTACACCTTC. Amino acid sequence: CASSKRDRGYGYTF.

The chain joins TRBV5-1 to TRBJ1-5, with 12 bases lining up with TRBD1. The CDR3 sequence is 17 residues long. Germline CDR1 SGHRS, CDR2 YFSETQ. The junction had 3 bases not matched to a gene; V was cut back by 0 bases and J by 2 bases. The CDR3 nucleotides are TGCGCCAGCAGCTTGGGGGACAGGGGGCTAGGCAATCAGCCCCAGCATTTT. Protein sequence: CASSLGDRGLGNQPQHF.

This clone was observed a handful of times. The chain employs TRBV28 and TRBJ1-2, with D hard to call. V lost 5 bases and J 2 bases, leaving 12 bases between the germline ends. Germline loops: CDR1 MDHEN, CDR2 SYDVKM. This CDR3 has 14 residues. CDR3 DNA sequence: TGTGCCAGCAGTATGAGACATGTAAACTATGGCTACACCTTC. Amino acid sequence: CASSMRHVNYGYTF.

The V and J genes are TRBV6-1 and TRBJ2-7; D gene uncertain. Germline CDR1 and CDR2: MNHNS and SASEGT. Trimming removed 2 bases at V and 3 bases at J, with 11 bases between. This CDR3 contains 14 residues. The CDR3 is CASSESGFYYEQYV. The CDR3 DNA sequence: TGTGCCAGCAGTGAATCAGGATTTTACTACGAGCAGTACGTC.

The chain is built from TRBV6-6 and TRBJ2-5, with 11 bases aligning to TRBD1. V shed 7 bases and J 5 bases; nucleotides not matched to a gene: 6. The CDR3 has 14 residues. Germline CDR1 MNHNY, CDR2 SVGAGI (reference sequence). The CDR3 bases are TGTGCCAGCACTGGACAGGGGGCGGGCGAGACCCAGTACTTC. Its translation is CASTGQGAGETQYF.

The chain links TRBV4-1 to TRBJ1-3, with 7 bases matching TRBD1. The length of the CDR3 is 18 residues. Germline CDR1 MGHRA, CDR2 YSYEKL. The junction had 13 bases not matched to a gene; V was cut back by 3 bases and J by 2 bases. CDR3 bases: TGCGCCAGCAGCCATGTCCCGGGCAGGGGGAGACCTGGAAACACCATATATTTT. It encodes CASSHVPGRGRPGNTIYF.

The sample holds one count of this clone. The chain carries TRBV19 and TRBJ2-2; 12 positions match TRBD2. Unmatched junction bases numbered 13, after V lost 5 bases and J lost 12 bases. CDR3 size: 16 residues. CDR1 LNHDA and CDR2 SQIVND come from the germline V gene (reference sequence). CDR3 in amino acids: CASSLRTSGMDGQLFF. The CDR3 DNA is TGTGCCAGTAGTTTGCGGACTAGCGGGATGGATGGGCAGCTGTTTTTT.

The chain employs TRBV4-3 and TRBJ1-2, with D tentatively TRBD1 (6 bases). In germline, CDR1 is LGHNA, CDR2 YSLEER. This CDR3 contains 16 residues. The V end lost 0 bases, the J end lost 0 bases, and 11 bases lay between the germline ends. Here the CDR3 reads CASSQEGGQTNYGYTF. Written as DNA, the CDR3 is TGCGCCAGCAGCCAAGAGGGTGGACAGACTAACTATGGCTACACCTTC.

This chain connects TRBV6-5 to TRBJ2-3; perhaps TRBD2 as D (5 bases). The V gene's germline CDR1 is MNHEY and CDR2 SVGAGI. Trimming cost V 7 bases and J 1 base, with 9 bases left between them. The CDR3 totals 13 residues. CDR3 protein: CASIAGGTDTQYF. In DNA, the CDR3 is TGTGCCAGCATAGCCGGGGGCACAGATACGCAGTATTTT.